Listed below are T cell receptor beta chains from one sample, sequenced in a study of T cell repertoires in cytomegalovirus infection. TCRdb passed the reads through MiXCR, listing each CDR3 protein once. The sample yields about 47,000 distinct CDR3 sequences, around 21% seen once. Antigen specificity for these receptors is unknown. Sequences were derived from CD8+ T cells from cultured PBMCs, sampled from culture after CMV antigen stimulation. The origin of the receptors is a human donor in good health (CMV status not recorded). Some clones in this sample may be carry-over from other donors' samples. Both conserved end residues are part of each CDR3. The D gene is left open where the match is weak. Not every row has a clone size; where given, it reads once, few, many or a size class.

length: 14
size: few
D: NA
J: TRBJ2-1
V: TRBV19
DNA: TGTGCCAGTAGCCTCCGGGGGGACAGGTCTGAGCAGTTCTTC
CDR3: CASSLRGDRSEQFF

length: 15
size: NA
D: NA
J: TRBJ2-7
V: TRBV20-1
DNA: TGCAGTGCTAGAGCTCCGGCAGGGGACCGCTACGAGCAGTACTTC
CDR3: CSARAPAGDRYEQYF

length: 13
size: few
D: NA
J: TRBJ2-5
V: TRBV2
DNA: TGTGCCATCCTGGACCCCCCCGGGGAGACCCAGTACTTC
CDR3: CAILDPPGETQYF

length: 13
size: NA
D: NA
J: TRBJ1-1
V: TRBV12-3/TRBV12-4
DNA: TGTGCCATCAGGGGCAAAATGAACACTGAAGCTTTCTTT
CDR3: CAIRGKMNTEAFF

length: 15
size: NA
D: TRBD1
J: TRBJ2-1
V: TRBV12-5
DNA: TGTGCTAGTGGTTTGGGAACAGGGGCCCACAATGAGCAGTTCTTC
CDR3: CASGLGTGAHNEQFF

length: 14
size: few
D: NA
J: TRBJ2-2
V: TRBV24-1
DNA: TGTGCCACCAAGAAAGCCTCGAACACCGGGGAGCTGTTTTTT
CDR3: CATKKASNTGELFF

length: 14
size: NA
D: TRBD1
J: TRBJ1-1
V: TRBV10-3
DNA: TGTGCCATCAGTGCAGGACAGGCTATTTTGAAAGCTTTCTTT
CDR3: CAISAGQAILKAFF

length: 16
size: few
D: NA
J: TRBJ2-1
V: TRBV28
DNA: TGTGCCAGCAGTTTTTCGGACATAGCGAGGAACAATGAGCAGTTCTTC
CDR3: CASSFSDIARNNEQFF

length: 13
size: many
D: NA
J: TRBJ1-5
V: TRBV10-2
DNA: TGCGCCAGCAGTGAGACGGGCAATCAGCCCCAGCATTTT
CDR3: CASSETGNQPQHF

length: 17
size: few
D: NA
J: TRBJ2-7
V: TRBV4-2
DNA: TGTGCCAGCAGCCAAGATCGTAGTGGGCAGGGGGGCTACGAGCAGTACTTC
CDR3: CASSQDRSGQGGYEQYF

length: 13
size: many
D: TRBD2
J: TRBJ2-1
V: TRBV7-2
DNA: TGTGCCAGCAGGGGGGGGGTAGCAAGTGAGCAGTTCTTC
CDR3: CASRGGVASEQFF

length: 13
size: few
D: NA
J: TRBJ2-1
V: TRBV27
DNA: TGTGCCAGCAGGGTGCTGGGGTCCGATGAGCAGTTCTTC
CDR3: CASRVLGSDEQFF

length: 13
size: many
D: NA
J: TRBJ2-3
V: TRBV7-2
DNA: TGTGCCAGCAGCTTGTTCCAGGTAGATACGCAGTATTTT
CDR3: CASSLFQVDTQYF

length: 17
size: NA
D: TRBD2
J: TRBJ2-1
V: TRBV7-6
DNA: TGTGCCAGCAGCTTAGCGACTAGCGGGAGGGTGTGGAATGAGCAGTTCTTC
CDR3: CASSLATSGRVWNEQFF

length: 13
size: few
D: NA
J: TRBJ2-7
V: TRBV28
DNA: TGTGCCAGCAGGGGGGAACCAAGCTACGAGCAGTACTTC
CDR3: CASRGEPSYEQYF

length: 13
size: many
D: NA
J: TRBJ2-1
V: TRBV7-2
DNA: TGTGCCAGCAGGCCGAGCGCCTACAATGAGCAGTTCTTC
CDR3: CASRPSAYNEQFF

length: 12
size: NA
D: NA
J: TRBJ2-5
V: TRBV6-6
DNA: TGTGCCAGCAGTAATAGCCCTGGACTCCAGTACTTC
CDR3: CASSNSPGLQYF

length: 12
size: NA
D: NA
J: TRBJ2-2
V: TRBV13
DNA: TGTGCCAGCAGCCGGGCCACCGGGGAGCTGTTTTTT
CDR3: CASSRATGELFF

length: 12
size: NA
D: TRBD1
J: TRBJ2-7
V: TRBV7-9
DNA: TGTGCCAGCAGCGTGGACAGGGACGAGCAGTACTTC
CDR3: CASSVDRDEQYF

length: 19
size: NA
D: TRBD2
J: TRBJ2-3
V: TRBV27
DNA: TGTGCCAGCACGGCGTATCGGACTAGCGGGAGGGACGGCACAGATACGCAGTATTTT
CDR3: CASTAYRTSGRDGTDTQYF